This passage covers 21 T cell receptor beta chains from one sample sequenced in a study of radiation and T cells in renal cell carcinoma. Using immunoSEQ multiplex PCR, the repertoire was profiled, and TCRdb retains in-frame clones only, with some absent. This sample has roughly 130,000 clones, with 81% found just once. Indicated time point: blood 2 weeks post-SBRT. Treatment defined: 15 Gy SBRT to primary tumor, nephrectomy 4 weeks later. The sequencing used blood, collected from a patient whose treatment included radiotherapy and nephrectomy. The receptors were sampled from a woman in her fifties or sixties with renal cell carcinoma.

CDR3: CASSLRQGNSPLHF. DNA of the CDR3: TGTGCCAGCAGTTTAAGACAGGGAAATTCACCCCTCCACTTT. The J gene is TRBJ1-6, the V gene TRBV27; 7 bases agree with TRBD1. Germline lookup yields CDR1 MNHEY and CDR2 SMNVEV (reference sequence). J gave up 7 bases and V 2 bases, and 2 bases lay outside the gene matches. CDR3 length: 14 residues.

The chain links TRBV30 to TRBJ1-2; D perhaps matches TRBD1 (6 bases). The CDR3 is 12 residues long. V was clipped by 0 bases and J by 7 bases, with 9 bases between them. Germline-derived CDR1 and CDR2 are GTSNPN and SVGIG (reference sequence). The CDR3 nucleotides are TGTGCCTGGAGTGTGGCAGGGGTTGGCTACACCTTC. It is translated as CAWSVAGVGYTF.

The chain is built from TRBV6-1 and TRBJ2-7; TRBD1 agrees at 8 bases. Per germline, CDR1 MNHNS and CDR2 SASEGT. Trimming removed 3 bases from V and 6 bases from J; junction bases left unmatched: 4. This CDR3 has 13 amino acids. CDR3 in amino acids: CASSETGVAEQYF. The CDR3 DNA reads as TGTGCCAGCAGTGAGACAGGGGTTGCCGAGCAGTACTTC.

This clone showed up just once. Other DNA sequences in the sample encode the same CDR3. The V call is TRBV11-3, the J call TRBJ2-3; 7 bases are shared with TRBD2. This CDR3 comprises 14 residues. Germline lookup yields CDR1 SGHNT and CDR2 YENEEA. After removal of 3 bases from V and 1 base from J, the junction contained 1 base not matched to a gene. CDR3 residues: CASSLGRGTDTQYF. DNA of the CDR3: TGTGCCAGCAGCTTGGGGAGGGGCACAGATACGCAGTATTTT.

The chain is built from TRBV29-1 and TRBJ2-2; D is perhaps TRBD2 (6 bases). V lost 6 bases and J 0 bases, leaving 8 bases between the germline ends. The CDR3 has 13 residues. Germline CDR1 SQVTM, CDR2 ANQGSEA. Here the CDR3 reads CSVAGTNTGELFF. The CDR3 DNA sequence: TGCAGCGTGGCGGGAACGAACACCGGGGAGCTGTTTTTT.

The J gene is TRBJ2-7, the V gene TRBV6-1; 9 bases fit TRBD1. The CDR3 length is 14 residues. Germline CDR1 and CDR2: MNHNS and SASEGT. The J segment lost 2 bases and the V segment lost 5 bases, leaving 4 bases of the junction unmatched. CDR3 nucleotide sequence: TGTGCCAGCAGTTCCGGGACAGGGACCTACGAGCAGTACTTC. This codes for CASSSGTGTYEQYF.

This clone has just one count. The J gene is TRBJ1-1, the V gene TRBV6-5; D unclear. The V end lost 10 bases, the J end lost 1 base, and 13 bases lay between the germline ends. This CDR3 contains 13 residues. The germline gives CDR1 MNHEY, CDR2 SVGAGI. CDR3 loop: CATLRFTNTEAFF. CDR3 DNA sequence: TGTGCCACCTTGAGGTTCACGAACACTGAAGCTTTCTTT.

V is TRBV11-2 and J is TRBJ2-7; 8 positions agree with TRBD1. V shed 2 bases, J shed 7 bases, and the junction held 7 bases outside the gene matches. The CDR3 has 14 residues. Per the germline V gene, CDR1 is SGHAT and CDR2 is FQNNGV. CDR3 coding DNA: TGTGCCAGCAGCTTACCCGCAGGGGGCCGGGAGCAGTACTTC. It translates to CASSLPAGGREQYF.

The chain is built from TRBV9 and TRBJ2-2; maybe TRBD2 (6 bases). The CDR3 sequence is 15 residues long. The V and J ends lost 0 bases and 5 bases respectively, with 11 bases between them. Germline CDR1 and CDR2: SGDLS and YYNGEE. CDR3 DNA sequence: TGTGCCAGCAGCGTAGCCGGGGGAGGTACCGGGGAGCTGTTTTTT. It encodes CASSVAGGGTGELFF.

CDR3 region: CAISESGSGRRTDTQYF. CDR3 DNA: TGTGCCATCAGTGAGTCTGGTAGCGGGAGAAGAACAGATACGCAGTATTTT. V and J are TRBV10-3 and TRBJ2-3; 9 nucleotides agree with TRBD2. The V segment lost 0 bases and the J segment 3 bases; nucleotides outside the gene matches: 7. There are 17 residues in the CDR3. Germline CDR1 ENHRY, CDR2 SYGVKD.

This clone was seen once. The chain uses TRBV18 and TRBJ1-5; a possible D gene is TRBD1 (5 bases). The CDR3 is 20 amino acids. V was trimmed by 1 base and J by 1 base, leaving 23 bases between them. Germline V gene lookup returns CDR1 KGHSH and CDR2 LQKENI. The CDR3 nucleotides read TGTGCCAGCTCACCACTGCGGGGATGGGGCAGCGCCGGGAGCAATCAGCCCCAGCATTTT. Its translation: CASSPLRGWGSAGSNQPQHF.

Worth noting for this clone: One junction end disagrees with the germline gene, perhaps due to a read error. This chain uses TRBV28 with TRBJ1-2; 7 nucleotides match TRBD1. This CDR3 has 13 residues. Germline V gives CDR1 MDHEN, CDR2 SYDVKM. The CDR3 DNA reads TGTGCCAGCAGTTTAAGTCCGGGGACAGAACCCGTCTTC. It yields the protein CASSLSPGTEPVF.

The chain uses TRBV4-1 and TRBJ1-3, with 9 bases aligning to TRBD1. V dropped 3 bases and J dropped 4; count of bases not matched to a gene: 4. Germline loops: CDR1 MGHRA, CDR2 YSYEKL. This CDR3 spans 15 amino acids. Here the CDR3 reads CASSHAGTGGNTIYF. In nucleotides, the CDR3 is TGCGCCAGCAGCCATGCCGGGACAGGGGGAAACACCATATATTTT.

The CDR3: CASSIGRGVRGQETQYF. In DNA form, the CDR3 reads TGTGCCAGTAGTATAGGAAGAGGAGTCAGGGGGCAAGAGACCCAGTACTTC. The chain is built from TRBV19 and TRBJ2-5; TRBD1 aligns across 7 bases. The CDR3 consists of 17 residues. Germline CDR1 and CDR2: LNHDA and SQIVND (reference sequence). The J segment lost 2 bases and the V segment lost 1 base, leaving 10 bases of the junction unmatched.

The chain carries TRBV18 and TRBJ2-5; 11 bases are shared with TRBD2. Germline assignment: CDR1 KGHSH and CDR2 LQKENI. The CDR3 contains 17 residues. With V trimmed by 1 base and J by 4 bases, 8 bases remained unmatched. This CDR3 reads CASSPRTSGSRGETQYF. CDR3 nucleotides: TGTGCCAGCTCACCACGAACTAGCGGGAGCCGGGGAGAGACCCAGTACTTC.

This rearrangement joins TRBV10-3 to TRBJ2-6; TRBD1 or TRBD2 may be the D gene (5 bases each). The length of the CDR3 is 17 residues. The V and J ends lost 2 bases and 0 bases respectively, with 11 bases between them. Looked up from germline, CDR1 is ENHRY and CDR2 is SYGVKD. The CDR3 DNA reads TGTGCCATCAGTGAGGCAGGGAGATTCTCTGGGGCCAACGTCCTGACTTTC. Encoded protein: CAISEAGRFSGANVLTF.

V gene TRBV15 combines with J gene TRBJ1-1; possible D gene TRBD1, 5 bases. Per germline, CDR1 LNHNV and CDR2 YYDKDF (reference sequence). The length of the CDR3 is 15 residues. The V end lost 1 base, the J end lost 7 bases, and 16 bases lay between the germline ends. The CDR3: CATSRGLQVSIEAFF. The CDR3 region has the DNA TGTGCCACCAGCAGAGGATTACAGGTTTCCATTGAAGCTTTCTTT.

The rearrangement links TRBV19 to TRBJ1-1; weak D call: TRBD1 (6 bases). Germline V gene data show CDR1 as LNHDA and CDR2 as SQIVND (reference sequence). The CDR3 loop spans 15 amino acids. Trimming took 5 bases from V and 4 from J, leaving 17 bases between them. The CDR3 DNA reads as TGTGCCAGTAGTCTCATGGGGCAGGGGTCCACTGAAGCTTTCTTT. The encoded protein is CASSLMGQGSTEAFF.

The chain links TRBV7-6 to TRBJ2-3; D gene uncertain. Germline V gene lookup returns CDR1 SGHVS and CDR2 FNYEAQ. This CDR3 is 12 amino acids long. Trimming cost V 1 base and J 5 bases, with 4 bases left between them. The CDR3 spells CASSLDRDTQYF. The DNA of the CDR3 is TGTGCCAGCAGCTTAGATAGAGATACGCAGTATTTT.

The chain recombines TRBV5-1 with TRBJ1-5; a weak D match, TRBD1 (5 bases). Germline loops: CDR1 SGHRS, CDR2 YFSETQ. CDR3 length: 16 residues. V was cut by 0 bases and J by 6 bases, with 16 bases left in between. CDR3 loop: CASSLGDRGQGQPQHF. The CDR3 nucleotides are TGCGCCAGCAGCTTGGGGGATCGGGGTCAGGGTCAGCCCCAGCATTTT.

This sequence joins TRBV7-9 and TRBJ2-7; 7 nucleotides line up with TRBD2. Germline CDR1 is SEHNR and CDR2 is FQNEAQ (reference sequence). J gave up 7 bases and V 0 bases, and 6 bases lay outside the gene matches. The CDR3 consists of 14 residues. This CDR3 reads CASSLALGGTEQYF. CDR3 DNA sequence: TGTGCCAGCAGCTTAGCGTTGGGGGGGACGGAGCAGTACTTC.